Sequencing of this T cell receptor (beta chain) was carried out in a study of glioma-infiltrating T cells (dated by TCRdb to the mid-2010s). About the study as a whole: The study sequenced TCR alpha- and beta-chain repertoires from glioma tissue, from non-neoplastic brain tissue and from matched peripheral blood mononuclear cells. The paired cohort comprised three low-grade glioma patients, under 10 primary glioblastoma patients and three non-glioma patients contributing non-neoplastic brain tissue. Each tissue-infiltrating repertoire was compared with the same patient's peripheral blood repertoire to measure divergence between tissue and blood T-cell populations. What the authors observed across the whole study: Only a very small number of CDR3 sequences turned up in both tissue and blood, a result put down to high CDR3 diversity combined with limited sampling. The group comparisons were based on small numbers of patients: three non-neoplastic, three low-grade glioma and eight glioblastoma patients. VJ-independent divergence between tissue and blood was lower than expected in non-neoplastic patients but higher than expected in all gliomas, particularly low-grade gliomas.

TCR alpha and beta CDR3 regions were amplified with the iRepertoire nested amplicon-rescue multiplex PCR (arm-PCR) platform from RNA. One-step reverse transcription and amplification used about 90-450 ng of tissue mRNA or PBMC total RNA as input. Following bead purification, Illumina adapters were added by a secondary multiplex PCR, and the libraries were gel-purified between 200 and 400 bp. Internal 6-nucleotide barcodes were carried by the libraries and were used for demultiplexing. Sequencing of libraries was performed on an Illumina MiSeq with 2x220 or 2x250 nucleotide paired-end reads. In the original analysis: Paired reads were merged with FLASH 1.2.11 and aligned to the GRCh37 human genome with BWA-MEM before extracting TRA and TRB reads. For V and J assignment, an IMGT-derived reference of cassette sequences and CDR3 motifs that included pseudogenes was used. Reads were translated in three frames, and productive CDR3s were defined by a C…FGXG motif without stop codons. Clonotypes were defined as unique combinations of V-J cassette pair and CDR3 amino acid sequence. Hamming distance filtering was applied to reads, with thresholds set by the sequence error rate of each sample in mapped regions. The public reads were run again by TCRdb, first through fastp at Q25 and then through MiXCR, and only productive beta chains were kept. Rows with one shared CDR3 protein collapse into an entry with the most common genes and DNA. The V and J calls were determined by TCRdb, not by the authors. In all, the sample holds tens of thousands of distinct CDR3 sequences, and approximately 40% of those were seen once. The ten largest clones capture less than 45% of the sample.

The table lists this clonotype with many counts. It has no known antigen specificity. The input lacks base qualities; no much larger clone sits a single base away. Trimming removed 4 bases from V and 6 bases from J, leaving 12 bases between the germline ends. CDR1 is given as ENHRY and CDR2 as SYGVKD, both from the germline V gene. The cysteine opens and the phenylalanine closes a CDR3 of 13 amino acids. The only DNA kept is the CDR3, 39 bases in frame from the first base. This sequence uses TRBV10-3 and TRBJ1-2; TRBD1 is perhaps the D gene, given 6 matching bases. The sequenced sample was glioma tissue, nonneoplastic brain tissue, or PBMCs (not recorded which). This TCR derives from a human donor with low-grade glioma or glioblastoma, undergoing nonglioma brain surgery, or in good health (not recorded which). The bases are TGTGCCATCAGTGCGGACAGAGCGAATGGCTACACCTTC. This translates into CAISADRANGYTF.